These 16 T cell receptor beta chains originate from one sample sequenced in a study of T cell changes during pregnancy in multiple sclerosis. Profiling relied on immunoSEQ multiplex PCR, and the TCRdb table lists in-frame clones only, not all of them. The profile shows tens of thousands of clones, 80% to 95% of them singletons. Sample: peripheral blood, taken before pregnancy. Receptors were obtained from a female donor with multiple sclerosis, enrolled in a pregnancy study.

V and J are TRBV6-1 and TRBJ1-2; the D gene is possibly TRBD1 (5 bases). Germline CDR1 reads MNHNS; CDR2 reads SASEGT. The CDR3 contains 15 residues. Trimming removed 0 bases at V and 5 bases at J, with 13 bases between. In DNA form, the CDR3 reads TGTGCCAGCAGTGAAGCGCTGGCAGGGCGGTATGGCTACACCTTC. Translation gives CASSEALAGRYGYTF.

This clone was picked up a small number of times. V and J are TRBV28 and TRBJ1-2; 7 bases fit TRBD1. CDR3 length: 15 amino acids. The V segment lost 6 bases and the J segment 4 bases; nucleotides outside the gene matches: 11. Germline V gene lookup returns CDR1 MDHEN and CDR2 SYDVKM. This CDR3 reads CASSRTRTGTYGYTF. CDR3 DNA: TGTGCCAGCAGCCGGACCCGGACAGGCACCTATGGCTACACCTTC.

This clone has only one observation. The rearrangement uses TRBV9 and TRBJ1-3; D is unresolved. This CDR3 region has 17 residues. Trimming removed 0 bases from V and 0 bases from J, with 13 bases in between. From germline, CDR1 is SGDLS and CDR2 YYNGEE. CDR3 sequence reads: CASSVGRRRTSGNTIYF. Here the CDR3 DNA reads TGTGCCAGCAGCGTAGGGCGGCGGAGAACCTCTGGAAACACCATATATTTT.

The gene calls are TRBV25-1 and TRBJ1-5, with D possibly matching TRBD1 (6 bases). Germline CDR1 is MGHDK and CDR2 is SYGVNS. This CDR3 comprises 13 residues. Trimming cost V 4 bases and J 6 bases, with 10 bases left between them. CDR3 bases: TGTGCCAGCAGTGGACAGGCCGGTCAGCCCCAGCATTTT. Amino acid sequence: CASSGQAGQPQHF.

This sequence joins TRBV5-1 and TRBJ2-2, with 12 positions matching TRBD2. Germline lookup yields CDR1 SGHRS and CDR2 YFSETQ. This CDR3 region has 19 residues. V lost 3 bases and J lost 3; bases outside the gene matches: 12. The CDR3 sequence is CASSSGLTSGRTYTGELFF. The CDR3 nucleotides read TGCGCCAGCAGCTCCGGCCTAACTAGCGGGAGGACCTACACCGGGGAGCTGTTTTTT.

V gene TRBV9 combines with J gene TRBJ2-3; 7 bases fit TRBD2. The germline V gene has CDR1 SGDLS and CDR2 YYNGEE. The CDR3 spans 13 residues. The V and J ends lost 1 base and 8 bases, in that order; junction bases with no gene match: 4. The CDR3 protein is CASSVLAVGTQYF. DNA of the CDR3: TGTGCCAGCAGCGTACTAGCGGTGGGTACGCAGTATTTT.

The V call is TRBV7-2, the J call TRBJ2-7; a weak D match, TRBD2 (5 bases). Per germline, CDR1 SGHTA and CDR2 FQGNSA. This CDR3 region has 15 residues. V lost 11 bases, J lost 4 bases, and 24 bases lay in between. The CDR3 loop reads CASTLGRALSYEQYF. The CDR3 DNA reads as TGTGCCTCTACGTTGGGGAGAGCGCTCTCTTACGAGCAGTACTTC.

The chain has TRBV6-5 and TRBJ1-5; TRBD1 matches 9 bases. This CDR3 has 13 residues. The germline CDR1 and CDR2 sequences are MNHEY and SVGAGI. J lost 7 bases, V lost 5 bases, and 3 bases had no gene match. The DNA for the CDR3 is TGTGCCAGCAGTACAGGGACAGGGCAGCCCCAGCATTTT. Its translation: CASSTGTGQPQHF.

This clone was observed once. This sequence joins TRBV19 and TRBJ1-1; possibly TRBD1 for D (5 bases). The length of the CDR3 is 15 residues. Germline values: CDR1 LNHDA, CDR2 SQIVND (reference sequence). Trimming cost V 5 bases and J 0 bases, with 13 bases left between them. CDR3 loop: CASSVQTVMNTEAFF. The CDR3 nucleotides are TGTGCCAGTAGTGTCCAGACAGTCATGAACACTGAAGCTTTCTTT.

CDR3 in DNA: TGTGCCAGCACCCTAACGGGGACCCAGTACTTC. This gives the protein CASTLTGTQYF. V usage is TRBV7-9 and J usage is TRBJ2-5; D unclear. The CDR3 extends over 11 amino acids. Between the trimmed V and J ends, which lost 7 bases and 7 bases, there was a span of 10 bases. Germline lookup yields CDR1 SEHNR and CDR2 FQNEAQ (reference sequence).

This chain connects TRBV29-1 to TRBJ2-7; TRBD1 agrees at 7 bases. The CDR3 is 10 residues long. V shed 6 bases, J shed 6 bases, and the junction held 2 bases outside the gene matches. Germline CDR1 and CDR2: SQVTM and ANQGSEA. The CDR3 nucleotides read TGCAGCGTCGCAGGGGGCGAGCAGTACTTC. Translated: CSVAGGEQYF.

The chain carries TRBV18 and TRBJ2-3, with a weak D call TRBD2 (6 bases). The V end lost 3 bases, the J end lost 1 base, and 14 bases lay between the germline ends. Germline V gene lookup returns CDR1 KGHSH and CDR2 LQKENI. This CDR3 is built from 16 residues. CDR3 in DNA: TGTGCCAGCTCACCCAGGGCTGGAGGGGGCACAGATACGCAGTATTTT. It encodes CASSPRAGGGTDTQYF.

The rearrangement uses TRBV6-6 and TRBJ1-5; D is possibly TRBD1 (5 bases). The V gene's germline CDR1 is MNHNY and CDR2 SVGAGI (reference sequence). V lost 0 bases and J lost 3, with 9 bases in between. The CDR3 covers 15 residues. The CDR3 DNA follows: TGTGCCAGCAGTTACTCTCAGGGATACAATCAGCCCCAGCATTTT. Protein product: CASSYSQGYNQPQHF.

CDR3 nucleotides: TGTGCCAGCAGCCCCCGACAGCCCTTGGAGCCCCAGCATTTT. Its translation is CASSPRQPLEPQHF. The V call is TRBV2, the J call TRBJ1-5, with D possibly TRBD1 on 5 matching bases. This CDR3 is built from 14 residues. V lost 6 bases to trimming and J lost 8 bases, with 17 bases between them. Looked up from germline, CDR1 is SNHLY and CDR2 is FYNNEI.

The chain couples TRBV15 to TRBJ2-7; 10 bases line up with TRBD2. Germline CDR1 is LNHNV and CDR2 is YYDKDF (reference sequence). V trimming: 3 bases; J trimming: 3 bases; junction bases outside the gene matches: 8. The CDR3 loop spans 16 amino acids. CDR3 region: CATSRNRASGSYEQYF. The CDR3 DNA reads as TGTGCCACCAGCAGGAACAGGGCTAGCGGGAGCTACGAGCAGTACTTC.

The chain uses TRBV6-6 and TRBJ1-4, with D perhaps matching TRBD1 (5 bases). V was cut by 5 bases and J by 10 bases, with 11 bases left in between. Looked up from germline, CDR1 is MNHNY and CDR2 is SVGAGI (reference sequence). This CDR3 contains 12 residues. CDR3 region: CASSQSGGKLFF. The DNA of the CDR3 is TGTGCCAGCAGTCAAAGCGGGGGAAAACTGTTTTTT.